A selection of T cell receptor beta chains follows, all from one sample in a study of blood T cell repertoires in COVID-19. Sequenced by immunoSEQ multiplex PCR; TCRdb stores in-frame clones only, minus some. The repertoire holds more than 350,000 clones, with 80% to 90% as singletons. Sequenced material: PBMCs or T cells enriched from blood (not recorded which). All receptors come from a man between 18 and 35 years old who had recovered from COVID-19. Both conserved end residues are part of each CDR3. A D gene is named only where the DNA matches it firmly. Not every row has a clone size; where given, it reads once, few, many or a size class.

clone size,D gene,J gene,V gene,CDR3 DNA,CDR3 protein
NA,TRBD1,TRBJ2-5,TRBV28,TGTGCCAGCAGCCCAGGGACAGTAGAGACCCAGTACTTC,CASSPGTVETQYF
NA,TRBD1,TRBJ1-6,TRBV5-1,TGCGCCAGCAGGGTTGGACAGGGGGATTCACCCCTCCACTTT,CASRVGQGDSPLHF
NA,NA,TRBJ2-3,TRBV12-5,TGTGCTAGTGGTTTGTCCCACACAGATACGCAGTATTTT,CASGLSHTDTQYF
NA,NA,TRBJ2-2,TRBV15,TGTGCCACCAGCCTATCTCTCGTTACCGGGGAGCTGTTTTTT,CATSLSLVTGELFF
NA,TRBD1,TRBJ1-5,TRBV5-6,TGTGCCAGCAGTGAAACAGGGGCTGGGGGTCAGCCCCAGCATTTT,CASSETGAGGQPQHF
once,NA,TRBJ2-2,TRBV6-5,TGTGCCAGCAGTCTCAGGGTCACGACCGGGGAGCTGTTTTTT,CASSLRVTTGELFF
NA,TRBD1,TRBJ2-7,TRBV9,TGTGCCAGCAGCGCGAGTCCAGGGGGATACGAGCAGTACTTC,CASSASPGGYEQYF
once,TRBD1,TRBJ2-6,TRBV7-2,TGTGCCAGCAGCTTAGCAGGGGGCCCCTCTGGGGCCAACGTCCTGACTTTC,CASSLAGGPSGANVLTF
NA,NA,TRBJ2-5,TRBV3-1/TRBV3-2,TGTGCCAGCAGCCCTTGGGTAGCGGCATCCCAAGAGACCCAGTACTTC,CASSPWVAASQETQYF
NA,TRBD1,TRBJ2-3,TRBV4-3,TGCGCCAGCAGCCAGGGGGAGACAGGGCGCACAGATACGCAGTATTTT,CASSQGETGRTDTQYF
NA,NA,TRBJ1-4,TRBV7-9,TGTGCCAGCAGCTCCCCGGTGGTGGCTAATGAAAAACTGTTTTTT,CASSSPVVANEKLFF
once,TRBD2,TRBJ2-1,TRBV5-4,TGTGCCAGCAGCCCAACGGGGACTAGCGGGAACGATGAGCAGTTCTTC,CASSPTGTSGNDEQFF
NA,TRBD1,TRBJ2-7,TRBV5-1,TGCGCCAGCAGCTTGGCCCCCGACAGGGGCTACGAGCAGTACTTC,CASSLAPDRGYEQYF
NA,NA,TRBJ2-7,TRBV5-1,TGCGCCAGCAGCTTGGAGGGAGACTCGAGATACGAGCAGTACTTC,CASSLEGDSRYEQYF
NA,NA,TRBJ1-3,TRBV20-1,TGCAGTGCTAGTCCGACATTGCCCGCTGGAAACACCATATATTTT,CSASPTLPAGNTIYF
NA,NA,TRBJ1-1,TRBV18,TGTGCCAGCTCACCACGGGTCAGGGTAGGGGAGAACACTGAAGCTTTCTTT,CASSPRVRVGENTEAFF
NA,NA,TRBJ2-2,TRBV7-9,TGTGCCAGCAGCAGAATGTTGGACAGTATCACCGGGGAGCTGTTTTTT,CASSRMLDSITGELFF
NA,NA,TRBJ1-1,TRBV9,TGTGCCAGCAGCGTAGGAGGGGGGGTCGTGACTGAAGCTTTCTTT,CASSVGGGVVTEAFF
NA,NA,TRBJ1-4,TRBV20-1,TGCAGTTTCAGGGTAGGAGAAAAACTGTTTTTT,CSFRVGEKLFF
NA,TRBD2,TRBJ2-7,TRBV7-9,TGTGCCAGCAGCTTTATGGGGGGGAGCTCCTACGAGCAGTACTTC,CASSFMGGSSYEQYF
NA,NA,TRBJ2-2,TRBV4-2,TGTGCCAGCAGCCAAGAGGGGTGGGAGAGCTTCACCGGGGAGCTGTTTTTT,CASSQEGWESFTGELFF
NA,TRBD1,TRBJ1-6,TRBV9,TGTGCCAGCAGCGTTGGGACAGGGGTCTCACCCCTCCACTTT,CASSVGTGVSPLHF
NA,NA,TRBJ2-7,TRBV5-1,TGCGCCAGCAAATCGATCGGTTTCTCCTACGAGCAGTACTTC,CASKSIGFSYEQYF
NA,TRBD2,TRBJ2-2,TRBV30,TGTGCCTGGAGTGTGGGAGGGGCCGGGGAGCTGTTTTTT,CAWSVGGAGELFF
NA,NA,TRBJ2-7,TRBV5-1,TGCGCCAGCAGCTTGGCTGGGGGGAATCGGTACGAGCAGTACTTC,CASSLAGGNRYEQYF
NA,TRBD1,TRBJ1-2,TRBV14,TGTGCCAGCAGCCAAAACCGGGACAGGGGGCGCCCCGGCTATGGCTACACCTTC,CASSQNRDRGRPGYGYTF
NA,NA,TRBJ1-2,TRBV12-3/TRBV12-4,TGTGCCAGCAGTTCCGCCGGTAACTATGGCTACACCTTC,CASSSAGNYGYTF
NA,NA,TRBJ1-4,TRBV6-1,TGTGCCAGCAGTGACCCACTGCAGGGGAAAGGAGAAAAACTGTTTTTT,CASSDPLQGKGEKLFF
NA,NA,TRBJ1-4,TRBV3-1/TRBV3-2,TGTGCCAGCAGCCAAGATCTCGTACCAAAATCAGGGAGGGGCCTGTTTTTT,CASSQDLVPKSGRGLFF
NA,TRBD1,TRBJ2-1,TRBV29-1,TGCAGCGTTGGAACAGGGGTCCATGAGCAGTTCTTC,CSVGTGVHEQFF
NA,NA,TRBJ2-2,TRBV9,TGTGCCAGCAGCGTTAGATTTGGGGGCGCGACCGGGGAGCTGTTTTTT,CASSVRFGGATGELFF
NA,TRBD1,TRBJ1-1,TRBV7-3,TGTGCCAGCAGCTCCACAGGGGCTGAAGCTTTCTTT,CASSSTGAEAFF
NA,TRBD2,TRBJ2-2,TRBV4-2,TGTGCCAGCAGCAAGGGACTAGCGGGGATCACCGGGGAGCTGTTTTTT,CASSKGLAGITGELFF
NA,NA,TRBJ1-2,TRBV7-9,TGTGCCAGCAGCTATTCAGGGCAGGCGGATGGCTACACCTTC,CASSYSGQADGYTF
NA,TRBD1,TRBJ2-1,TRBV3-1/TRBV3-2,TGTGCCAGCAGCCAAGGTACAGGGGGGATCTACAATGAGCAGTTCTTC,CASSQGTGGIYNEQFF
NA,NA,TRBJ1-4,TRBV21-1,TGTGCCAGCAGCAGCCTACAGGGGTTTTGTGAAAAACTGTTTTTT,CASSSLQGFCEKLFF
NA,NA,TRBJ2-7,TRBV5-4,TGTGCCAGCAGCTACGGGATCACCTACGAGCAGTACTTC,CASSYGITYEQYF
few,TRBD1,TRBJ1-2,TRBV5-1,TGCGCCAGCAGCGCAACAGGGGACTATGGCTACACCTTC,CASSATGDYGYTF
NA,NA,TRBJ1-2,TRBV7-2,TGTGCCAGCACCGTACAGGGAATTGGTGGCTACACCTTC,CASTVQGIGGYTF
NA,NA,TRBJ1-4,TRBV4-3,TGCGCCAGCAGCCCCGGGACATTAAGTGAAAAACTGTTTTTT,CASSPGTLSEKLFF
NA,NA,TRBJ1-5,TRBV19,TGTGCCAGTAGTATCGTGTTGGCTAGCAATCAGCCCCAGCATTTT,CASSIVLASNQPQHF
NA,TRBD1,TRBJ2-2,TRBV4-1,TGCGCCAGCAGCCAGGAGGGACAGGTGACCGGGGAGCTGTTTTTT,CASSQEGQVTGELFF
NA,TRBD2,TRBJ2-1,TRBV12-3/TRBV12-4,TGTGCCAGCAGTCGGACTAGCGATGAGCAGTTCTTC,CASSRTSDEQFF